The rows below give T cell receptor beta chains drawn from one sample of a study of cytomegalovirus exposure and HLA in healthy donors. Here immunoSEQ multiplex PCR was the method, and the copy in TCRdb shows in-frame clones only, minus some. The profile shows around 120,000 clones, roughly 70% of them singletons. Sequencing was carried out using PBMCs. The receptors originated from a man aged 35-49 years in good health and CMV-seropositive. Each CDR3 is given with its conserved first and last residue. D genes are given only for firm matches. Clone size is not always given. Where it is, it says once, few, many or a class for expanded clones.

D gene	V gene	J gene	clone size	CDR3 DNA	CDR3 protein
TRBD1	TRBV5-1	TRBJ1-1	-	TGCGCCAGCAGCTCAAGTCCGGGACAGGGGGTGGTGGAAGCTTTCTTT	CASSSSPGQGVVEAFF
-	TRBV27	TRBJ1-1	-	TGTGCCAGCCGGCGGGGCAACACTGAAGCTTTCTTT	CASRRGNTEAFF
TRBD1	TRBV5-1	TRBJ2-5	few	TGCGCCAGCAGCGTAACAGGGGTTGAAGGAGAGACCCAGTACTTC	CASSVTGVEGETQYF
TRBD2	TRBV9	TRBJ2-5	-	TGTGCCAGCAGCGTAGATGGTAGCGGGAACCAAGAGACCCAGTACTTC	CASSVDGSGNQETQYF
TRBD1	TRBV30	TRBJ1-2	-	TGTGCCTGGAGTGTACTGCGGGACAGGCGCCGATATGGCTACACCTTC	CAWSVLRDRRRYGYTF
-	TRBV5-1	TRBJ1-1	-	TGCGCCAGCAGCTTGAACCGAGATGAAGCTTTCTTT	CASSLNRDEAFF
TRBD2	TRBV5-6	TRBJ2-1	-	TGTGCCAGCAGCTTTACTAGCGGAGGGGGTGAGCAGTTCTTC	CASSFTSGGGEQFF
TRBD1	TRBV4-3	TRBJ2-2	-	TGCGCCAGCAACCAAGTGGGACAGGGTGAATTCGGGGAGCTGTTTTTT	CASNQVGQGEFGELFF
TRBD1	TRBV12-5	TRBJ2-7	-	TGTGCTAGTGGTTCCTGGACAGGGAACTACGAGCAGTACTTC	CASGSWTGNYEQYF
-	TRBV28	TRBJ2-7	few	TGTGCCAGCAGTCCCAACTCCTACGAGCAGTACTTC	CASSPNSYEQYF
TRBD2	TRBV6-5	TRBJ2-7	-	TGTGCCAGCAGCAACGGGGGGGGCGAGCAGTACTTC	CASSNGGGEQYF
TRBD1	TRBV7-2	TRBJ2-5	-	TGTGCCAGCAGCCGTCGACAGGGCCAAGAGACCCAGTACTTC	CASSRRQGQETQYF
-	TRBV19	TRBJ1-3	few	TGTGCCAGTAGTACTACAGGGCGAGGAAACACCATATATTTT	CASSTTGRGNTIYF
-	TRBV7-9	TRBJ1-2	-	TGTGCCAGCAGCCTTACGGGGGGCTATGGCTACACCTTC	CASSLTGGYGYTF
TRBD1	TRBV11-2	TRBJ2-2	-	TGTGCCAGCAGCCTTGACAGGGGGGTAGCCGGGGAGCTGTTTTTT	CASSLDRGVAGELFF
TRBD1	TRBV28	TRBJ2-7	-	TGTGCCAGCAGTTTTCAGTACAGGGGGACCTACGAGCAGTACTTC	CASSFQYRGTYEQYF
TRBD2	TRBV7-2	TRBJ2-7	-	TGTGCCAGCAGGAGCGGGAGCTCCTACGAGCAGTACTTC	CASRSGSSYEQYF
TRBD2	TRBV4-1	TRBJ2-4	-	TGCGCCAGCAGCCAAGCGGTTAGCGGGATCATTCAGTACTTC	CASSQAVSGIIQYF
-	TRBV5-1	TRBJ1-2	-	TGCGCCAGCAGCTTGGCAGGGAACCCATCGCCCGGCTACACCTTC	CASSLAGNPSPGYTF
TRBD1	TRBV6-1	TRBJ1-4	many	TGTGCCAGCAGTGAAGGACAGGGGGCTGAAAAACTGTTTTTT	CASSEGQGAEKLFF
-	TRBV28	TRBJ2-7	-	TGTGCCAGCAACCTAAGGGAGCAGGAACCCTCCTACGAGCAGTACTTC	CASNLREQEPSYEQYF
-	TRBV29-1	TRBJ2-2	few	TGCAGCGCTCAGGTGTTTAACACCGGGGAGCTGTTTTTT	CSAQVFNTGELFF
-	TRBV27	TRBJ1-1	-	TGTGCCAGTCTTCCAGGGGTTTTCACTGAAGCTTTCTTT	CASLPGVFTEAFF
TRBD1	TRBV7-9	TRBJ2-7	-	TGTGCCAGCAGCAACCGGGACAGGTCAACCTACGAGCAGTACTTC	CASSNRDRSTYEQYF
-	TRBV4-1	TRBJ2-3	-	TGCGCCAGCAGCCAAGGGCCTAGTGCCACACTCACAGATACGCAGTATTTT	CASSQGPSATLTDTQYF
TRBD2	TRBV2	TRBJ2-1	-	TGTGCCAGCACCTCTCAGCGGGAGTACTACAATGAGCAGTTCTTC	CASTSQREYYNEQFF
-	TRBV25-1	TRBJ1-4	-	TGTGCCAGCAGTGAATACGGGGGTGAAAAACTGTTTTTT	CASSEYGGEKLFF
TRBD2	TRBV28	TRBJ2-7	-	TGTGCCAGCAGCTCTCAGCGCGGGAGCTACGAGCAGTACTTC	CASSSQRGSYEQYF
TRBD1	TRBV5-8	TRBJ1-1	-	TGTGCCAGCAGCCGCGGACAGGGGGCAAGAGCTTTCTTT	CASSRGQGARAFF
TRBD1	TRBV30	TRBJ1-4	-	TGTGCCGGCAACAGGGGGCTAGGGACTAATGAAAAACTGTTTTTT	CAGNRGLGTNEKLFF
TRBD2	TRBV19	TRBJ2-7	few	TGTGCCAGTAGCTTAGCGGGAGGTGACTACGAGCAGTACTTC	CASSLAGGDYEQYF
-	TRBV5-1	TRBJ1-1	-	TGCGCCAGCAGCTTCGACAGGAACACTGAAGCTTTCTTT	CASSFDRNTEAFF
-	TRBV7-8	TRBJ1-1	-	TGTGCCAGCAGCCCCCATCGGGATGAAGCTTTCTTT	CASSPHRDEAFF
-	TRBV10-3	TRBJ2-7	-	TGTGCCATCAGTTCTTCCTACGAGCAGTACTTC	CAISSSYEQYF
-	TRBV6-1	TRBJ2-2	-	TGTGCCAGCAGTGAAGGGACAGCAATCACCGGGGAGCTGTTTTTT	CASSEGTAITGELFF
-	TRBV27	TRBJ1-5	-	TGTGCCAGCAGTTTATACAGTACGAATCAGCCCCAGCATTTT	CASSLYSTNQPQHF
TRBD1	TRBV30	TRBJ1-4	-	TGTGCCTGGAGTGACACCGACAGGGCGACTAATGAAAAACTGTTTTTT	CAWSDTDRATNEKLFF
TRBD2	TRBV5-1	TRBJ2-1	-	TGCGCCAGCAGCGGGGGACTAGCGGAGGCCTACAATGAGCAGTTCTTC	CASSGGLAEAYNEQFF
TRBD2	TRBV30	TRBJ2-1	-	TGTGCCTGGGGGGTAGCGGGAGAGCCCAATGAGCAGTTCTTC	CAWGVAGEPNEQFF
TRBD2	TRBV11-2	TRBJ2-7	-	TGTGCCAGCAGCCTTCACGGACTAGCGGGAGTCTCATACGAGCAGTACTTC	CASSLHGLAGVSYEQYF
TRBD1	TRBV5-1	TRBJ2-5	-	TGCGCCAGCAGCGCAACTCTACAGGGGGCAGGAGAGACCCAGTACTTC	CASSATLQGAGETQYF
TRBD2	TRBV18	TRBJ2-3	-	TGTGCCAGCTCACCACCAGCGGGAGCCCTCGCAGATACGCAGTATTTT	CASSPPAGALADTQYF
TRBD1	TRBV4-3	TRBJ1-2	few	TGCGCCAGCAGCCGAACCGGACAGTCGCCCGGACAGGCGGATGGCTACACCTTC	CASSRTGQSPGQADGYTF
-	TRBV13	TRBJ2-5	-	TGTGCCAGCAGCCCCCCGGGTCAAGAGACCCAGTACTTC	CASSPPGQETQYF
-	TRBV19	TRBJ2-6	-	TGTGCCAGTAGTTTGACAGTTTCTGGGGCCAACGTCCTGACTTTC	CASSLTVSGANVLTF
-	TRBV5-6	TRBJ1-3	-	TGTGCCAGCAGCACCCAAGGAGACCCTGGAAACACCATATATTTT	CASSTQGDPGNTIYF
TRBD1	TRBV5-4	TRBJ2-7	once	TGTGCCAGCAGCTTGGGACAGGGCGGCGAGCAGTACTTC	CASSLGQGGEQYF
TRBD1	TRBV6-1	TRBJ2-2	-	TGTGCCAGCAGTGGACAGGGGACCAACACCGGGGAGCTGTTTTTT	CASSGQGTNTGELFF
TRBD2	TRBV9	TRBJ2-6	-	TGTGCCAGCAGCCAAAGTGGGACGACTAGCGGGAGGTCTCGCTCTGGGGCCAACGTCCTGACTTTC	CASSQSGTTSGRSRSGANVLTF
TRBD1	TRBV5-6	TRBJ1-5	-	TGTGCCAGCAGCTCGGGACAGGGGCATCAGCCCCAGCATTTT	CASSSGQGHQPQHF
-	TRBV6-5	TRBJ1-1	-	TGTGCCAGCAGTTACTCCGCAGAGAACACTGAAGCTTTCTTT	CASSYSAENTEAFF
TRBD2	TRBV5-1	TRBJ2-1	once	TGCGCCAGCAGAGCCGGACTAGCGCCATTTTACAATGAGCAGTTCTTC	CASRAGLAPFYNEQFF
TRBD2	TRBV13	TRBJ2-7	-	TGTGCCAGCAGCTTAAGATCTAGCGGCTCCTACGAGCAGTACTTC	CASSLRSSGSYEQYF
-	TRBV5-1	TRBJ2-5	-	TGCGCCAGCAGCACCGGGAGCCCAGAGACCCAGTACTTC	CASSTGSPETQYF
TRBD1	TRBV30	TRBJ2-2	-	TGTGCCTGGAGTACCCCGGAACAGGGGGACACCGGGGAGCTGTTTTTT	CAWSTPEQGDTGELFF